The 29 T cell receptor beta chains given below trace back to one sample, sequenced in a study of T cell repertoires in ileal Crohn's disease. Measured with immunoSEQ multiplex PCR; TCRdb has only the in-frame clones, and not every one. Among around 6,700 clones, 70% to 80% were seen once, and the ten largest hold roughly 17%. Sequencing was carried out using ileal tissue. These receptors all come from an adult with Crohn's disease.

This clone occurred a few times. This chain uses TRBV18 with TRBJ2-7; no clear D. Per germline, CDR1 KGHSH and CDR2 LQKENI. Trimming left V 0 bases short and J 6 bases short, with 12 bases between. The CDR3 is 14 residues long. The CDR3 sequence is CASSPPDGLSEQYF. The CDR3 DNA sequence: TGTGCCAGCTCACCACCGGATGGGCTTTCCGAGCAGTACTTC.

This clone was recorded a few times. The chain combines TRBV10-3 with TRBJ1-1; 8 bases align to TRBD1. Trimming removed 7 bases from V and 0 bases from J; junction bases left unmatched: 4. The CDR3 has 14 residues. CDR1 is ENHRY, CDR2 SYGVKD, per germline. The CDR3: CAITQGVLNTEAFF. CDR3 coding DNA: TGTGCCATCACACAGGGGGTGTTGAACACTGAAGCTTTCTTT.

The CDR3 nucleotides are TGCAGCGTAGGATCTGGACAGGGGGATGGCTACACCTTC. Its translation: CSVGSGQGDGYTF. The chain links TRBV29-1 to TRBJ1-2; 10 nucleotides align to TRBD1. The CDR3 covers 13 residues. Per the germline V gene, CDR1 is SQVTM and CDR2 is ANQGSEA. The V and J ends lost 6 bases and 6 bases, in that order; junction bases with no gene match: 7. Together with reference TRBV29-1 and TRBJ1-2, the CDR3 gives the full variable domain: SAVISQKPSRDICQRGTSLTIQCQVDSQVTMMFWYRQQPGQSLTLIATANQGSEATYESGFVIDKFPISRPNLTFSTLTVSNMSPEDSSIYLCSVGSGQGDGYTFGSGTRLTVV.

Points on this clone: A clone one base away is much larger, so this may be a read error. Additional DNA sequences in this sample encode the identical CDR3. DNA of the CDR3: TGTAGTGCCCCTTTTACTGAAGCTTTCTTT. This sequence encodes CSAPFTEAFF. The chain has TRBV20-1 and TRBJ1-1; D ambiguous. The CDR3 runs to 10 residues. Germline-derived CDR1 and CDR2 are DFQATT and SNEGSKA (reference sequence).

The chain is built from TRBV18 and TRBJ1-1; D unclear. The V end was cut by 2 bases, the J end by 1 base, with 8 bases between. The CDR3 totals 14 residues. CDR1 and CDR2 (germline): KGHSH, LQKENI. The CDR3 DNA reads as TGTGCCAGCTCACCAATTAGTCCGAACACTGAAGCTTTCTTT. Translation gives CASSPISPNTEAFF. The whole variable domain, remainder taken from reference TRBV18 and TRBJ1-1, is NAGVMQNPRHLVRRRGQEARLRCSPMKGHSHVYWYRQLPEEGLKFMVYLQKENIIDESGMPKERFSAEFPKEGPSILRIQQVVRGDSAAYFCASSPISPNTEAFFGQGTRLTVV.

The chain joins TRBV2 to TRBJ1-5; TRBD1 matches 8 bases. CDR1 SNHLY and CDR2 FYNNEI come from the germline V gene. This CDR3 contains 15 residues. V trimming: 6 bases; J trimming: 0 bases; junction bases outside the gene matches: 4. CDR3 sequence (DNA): TGTGCCAGCAGCGGGACAGGAAATAGCAATCAGCCCCAGCATTTT. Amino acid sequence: CASSGTGNSNQPQHF.

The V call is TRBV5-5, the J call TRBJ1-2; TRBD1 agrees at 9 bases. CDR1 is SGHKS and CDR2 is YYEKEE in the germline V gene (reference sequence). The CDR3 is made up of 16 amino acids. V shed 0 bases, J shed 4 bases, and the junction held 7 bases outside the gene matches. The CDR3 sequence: CASSLDFRTGVYGYTF. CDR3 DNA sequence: TGTGCCAGCAGCTTGGATTTTCGGACAGGGGTCTATGGCTACACCTTC.

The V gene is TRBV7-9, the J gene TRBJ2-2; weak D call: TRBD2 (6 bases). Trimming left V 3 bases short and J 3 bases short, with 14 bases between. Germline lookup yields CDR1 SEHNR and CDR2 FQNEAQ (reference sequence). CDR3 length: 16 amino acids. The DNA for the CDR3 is TGTGCCAGCAGCTTGGGGGGAGGACCACACACCGGGGAGCTGTTTTTT. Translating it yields CASSLGGGPHTGELFF.

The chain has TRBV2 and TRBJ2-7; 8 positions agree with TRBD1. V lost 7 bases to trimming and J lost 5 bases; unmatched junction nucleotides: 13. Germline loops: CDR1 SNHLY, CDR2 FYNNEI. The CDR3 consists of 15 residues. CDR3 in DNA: TGTGCCAGCAACGTTAACTGGGACAGGCAACACGAGCAGTACTTC. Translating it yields CASNVNWDRQHEQYF.

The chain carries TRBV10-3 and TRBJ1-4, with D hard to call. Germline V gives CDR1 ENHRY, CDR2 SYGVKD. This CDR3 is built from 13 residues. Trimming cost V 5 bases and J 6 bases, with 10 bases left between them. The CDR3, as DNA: TGTGCCATCAGTCCCGGGTTAGATGAAAAACTGTTTTTT. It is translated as CAISPGLDEKLFF.

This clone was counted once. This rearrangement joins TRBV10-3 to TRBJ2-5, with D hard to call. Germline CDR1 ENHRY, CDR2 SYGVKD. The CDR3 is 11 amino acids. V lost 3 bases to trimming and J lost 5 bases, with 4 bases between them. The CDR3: CAISDLETQYF. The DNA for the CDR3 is TGTGCCATCAGTGATCTTGAGACCCAGTACTTC.

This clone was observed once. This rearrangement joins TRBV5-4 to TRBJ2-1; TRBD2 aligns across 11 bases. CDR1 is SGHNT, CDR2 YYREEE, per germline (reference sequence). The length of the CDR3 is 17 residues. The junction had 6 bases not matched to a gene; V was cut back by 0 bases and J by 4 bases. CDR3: CASSLVQLAGGYNEQFF. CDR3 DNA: TGTGCCAGCAGCTTGGTCCAGCTAGCGGGAGGATACAATGAGCAGTTCTTC.

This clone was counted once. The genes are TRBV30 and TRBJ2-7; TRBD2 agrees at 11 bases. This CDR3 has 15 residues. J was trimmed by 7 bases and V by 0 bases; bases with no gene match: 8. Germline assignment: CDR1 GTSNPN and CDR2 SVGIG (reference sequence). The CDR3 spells CAWSVPASGRREQYF. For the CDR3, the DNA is TGTGCCTGGAGTGTACCGGCTAGCGGGAGGCGAGAGCAGTACTTC.

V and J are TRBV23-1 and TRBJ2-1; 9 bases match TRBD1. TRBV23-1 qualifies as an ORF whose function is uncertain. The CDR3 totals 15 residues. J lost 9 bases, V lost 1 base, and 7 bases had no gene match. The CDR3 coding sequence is TGCGCCAGCAGTCAATTACAGGGGGCTGGCGGTGAGCAGTTCTTC. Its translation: CASSQLQGAGGEQFF.

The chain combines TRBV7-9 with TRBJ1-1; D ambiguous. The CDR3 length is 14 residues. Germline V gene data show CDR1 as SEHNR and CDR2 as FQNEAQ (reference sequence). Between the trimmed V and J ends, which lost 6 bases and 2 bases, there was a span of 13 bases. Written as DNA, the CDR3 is TGTGCCAGCAGTCGCGACAACCACAACACTGAAGCTTTCTTT. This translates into CASSRDNHNTEAFF.

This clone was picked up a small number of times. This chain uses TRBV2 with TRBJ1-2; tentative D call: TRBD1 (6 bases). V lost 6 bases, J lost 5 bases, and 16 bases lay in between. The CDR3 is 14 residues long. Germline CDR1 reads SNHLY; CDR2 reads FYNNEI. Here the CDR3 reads CASRRQVITYGYTF. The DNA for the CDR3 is TGTGCCAGCAGGAGACAGGTGATAACTTATGGCTACACCTTC. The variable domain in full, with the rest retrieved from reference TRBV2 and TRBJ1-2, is EPEVTQTPSHQVTQMGQEVILRCVPISNHLYFYWYRQILGQKVEFLVSFYNNEISEKSEIFDDQFSVERPDGSNFTLKIRSTKLEDSAMYFCASRRQVITYGYTFGSGTRLTVV.

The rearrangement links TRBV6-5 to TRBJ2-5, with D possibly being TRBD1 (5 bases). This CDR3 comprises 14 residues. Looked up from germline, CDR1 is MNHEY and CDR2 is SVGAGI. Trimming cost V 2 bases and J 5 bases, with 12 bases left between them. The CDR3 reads CASSYTGEQETQYF. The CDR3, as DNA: TGTGCCAGCAGTTACACAGGAGAGCAGGAGACCCAGTACTTC.

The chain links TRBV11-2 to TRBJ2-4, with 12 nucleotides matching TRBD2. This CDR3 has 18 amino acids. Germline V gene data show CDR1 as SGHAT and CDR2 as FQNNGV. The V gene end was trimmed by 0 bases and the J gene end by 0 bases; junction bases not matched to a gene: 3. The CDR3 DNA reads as TGTGCCAGCAGCTTAGACTGGGGACTAGCGGGAGCCAAAAACATTCAGTACTTC. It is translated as CASSLDWGLAGAKNIQYF. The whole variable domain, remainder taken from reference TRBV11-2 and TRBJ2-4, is EAGVAQSPRYKIIEKRQSVAFWCNPISGHATLYWYQQILGQGPKLLIQFQNNGVVDDSQLPKDRFSAERLKGVDSTLKIQPAKLEDSAVYLCASSLDWGLAGAKNIQYFGAGTRLSVL.

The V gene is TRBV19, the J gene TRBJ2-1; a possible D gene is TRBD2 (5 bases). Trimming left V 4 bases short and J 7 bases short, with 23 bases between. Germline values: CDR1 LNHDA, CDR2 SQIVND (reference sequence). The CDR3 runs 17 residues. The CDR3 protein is CASSTMDRGMRANEQFF. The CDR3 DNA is TGTGCCAGTAGTACGATGGACCGAGGGATGAGGGCAAATGAGCAGTTCTTC.

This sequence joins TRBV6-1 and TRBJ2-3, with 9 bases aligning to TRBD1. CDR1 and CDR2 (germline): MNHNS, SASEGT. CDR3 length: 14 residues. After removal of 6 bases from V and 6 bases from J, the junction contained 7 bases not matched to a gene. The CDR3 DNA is TGTGCCAGCAGCGGGACAGGGAGGAAGGATACGCAGTATTTT. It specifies CASSGTGRKDTQYF.

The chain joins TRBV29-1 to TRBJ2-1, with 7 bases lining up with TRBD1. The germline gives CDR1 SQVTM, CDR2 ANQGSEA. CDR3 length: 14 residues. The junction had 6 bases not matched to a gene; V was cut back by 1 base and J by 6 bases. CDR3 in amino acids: CSVEGTGAFNEQFF. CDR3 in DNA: TGCAGCGTTGAAGGTACAGGGGCCTTCAATGAGCAGTTCTTC.

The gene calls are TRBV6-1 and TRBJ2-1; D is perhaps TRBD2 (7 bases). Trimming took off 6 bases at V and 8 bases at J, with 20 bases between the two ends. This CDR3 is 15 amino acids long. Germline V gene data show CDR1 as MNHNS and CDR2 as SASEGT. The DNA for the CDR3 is TGTGCCAGCAGAAAGCAGGGAGGGGGTTACGATGAGCAGTTCTTC. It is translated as CASRKQGGGYDEQFF.

The CDR3 bases are TGTGCCAGCAGCGCTGGAGGCGCCTCCTACGAGCAGTACTTC. Its protein is CASSAGGASYEQYF. The genes are TRBV9 and TRBJ2-7; a weak D match, TRBD2 (5 bases). Trimming shortened V by 3 bases and J by 0 bases, and 10 bases separated the two germline ends. Germline V gives CDR1 SGDLS, CDR2 YYNGEE. CDR3 length: 14 amino acids.

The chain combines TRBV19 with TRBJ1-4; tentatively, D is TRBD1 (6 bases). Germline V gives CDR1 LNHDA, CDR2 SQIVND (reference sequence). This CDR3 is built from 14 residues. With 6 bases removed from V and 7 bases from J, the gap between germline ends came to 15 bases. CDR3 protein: CASSRQVKSEKLFF. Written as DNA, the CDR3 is TGTGCCAGTAGCCGACAGGTGAAGAGTGAAAAACTGTTTTTT.

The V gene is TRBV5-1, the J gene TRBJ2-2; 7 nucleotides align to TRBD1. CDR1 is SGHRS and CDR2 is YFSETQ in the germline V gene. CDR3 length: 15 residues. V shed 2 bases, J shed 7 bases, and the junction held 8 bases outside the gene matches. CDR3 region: CASSFRDSPSGELFF. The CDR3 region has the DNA TGCGCCAGCAGCTTCAGGGACAGCCCAAGCGGGGAGCTGTTTTTT. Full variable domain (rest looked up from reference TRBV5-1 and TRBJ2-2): KAGVTQTPRYLIKTRGQQVTLSCSPISGHRSVSWYQQTPGQGLQFLFEYFSETQRNKGNFPGRFSGRQFSNSRSEMNVSTLELGDSALYLCASSFRDSPSGELFFGEGSRLTVL.

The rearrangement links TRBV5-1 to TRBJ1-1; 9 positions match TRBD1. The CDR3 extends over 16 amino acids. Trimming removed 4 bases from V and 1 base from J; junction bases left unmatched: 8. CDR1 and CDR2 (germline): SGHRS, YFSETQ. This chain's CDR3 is CASSLQATGGNTEAFF. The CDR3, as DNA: TGCGCCAGCAGCCTGCAAGCGACAGGGGGGAACACTGAAGCTTTCTTT.

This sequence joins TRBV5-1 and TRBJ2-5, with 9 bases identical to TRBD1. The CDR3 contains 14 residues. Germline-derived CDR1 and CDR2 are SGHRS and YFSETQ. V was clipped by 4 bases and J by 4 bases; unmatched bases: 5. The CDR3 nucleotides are TGCGCCAGCAGCGAAACGGACAGGGGAGAGACCCAGTACTTC. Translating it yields CASSETDRGETQYF.

The chain's CDR3 is CASSGSGANYGYTF. The CDR3 nucleotides are TGTGCCAGCAGCGGTTCAGGGGCAAACTATGGCTACACCTTC. The chain uses TRBV9 and TRBJ1-2; D perhaps matches TRBD1 (6 bases). The V gene's germline CDR1 is SGDLS and CDR2 YYNGEE. The CDR3 contains 14 residues. V was trimmed by 3 bases and J by 2 bases, leaving 11 bases between them.

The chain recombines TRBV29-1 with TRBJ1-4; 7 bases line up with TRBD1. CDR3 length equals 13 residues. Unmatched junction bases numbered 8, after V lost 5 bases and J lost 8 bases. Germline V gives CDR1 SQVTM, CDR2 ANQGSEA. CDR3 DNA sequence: TGCAGCGTTCTAAGACAGGGAGAAGAAAAACTGTTTTTT. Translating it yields CSVLRQGEEKLFF.